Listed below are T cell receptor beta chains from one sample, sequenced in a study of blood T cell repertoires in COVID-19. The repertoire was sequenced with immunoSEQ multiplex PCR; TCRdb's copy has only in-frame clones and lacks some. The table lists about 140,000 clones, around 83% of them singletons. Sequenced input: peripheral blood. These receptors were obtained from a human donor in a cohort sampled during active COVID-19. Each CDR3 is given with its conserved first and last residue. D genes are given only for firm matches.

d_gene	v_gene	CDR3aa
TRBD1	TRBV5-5	CASSSLMTGGVGYTF
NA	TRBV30	CAWTLGGNTEAFF
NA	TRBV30	CAWSPGFQETQYF
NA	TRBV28	CAIAVRRNTEAFF
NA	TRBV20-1	CSARVREGPSF
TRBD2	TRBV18	CASSRTSGYEQYF
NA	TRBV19	CASSILPGGSGNTIYF
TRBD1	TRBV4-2	CASSQAGGRGEKLFF
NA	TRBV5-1	CTSSSNRATNEKLFF
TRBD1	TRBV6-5	CASSYETGGVNGYTF
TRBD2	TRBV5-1	CASSSGSGRATDTQYF
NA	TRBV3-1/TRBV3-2	CASSQGSFGQGAYEPYF
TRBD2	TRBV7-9	CASSPTGTRGEQYF
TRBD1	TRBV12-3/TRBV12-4	CASSPDRGYGYTF
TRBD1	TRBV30	CAWSAQGAGGYTF
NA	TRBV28	CASSLSPIGRATYEQYF
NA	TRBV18	CASSLQGASTDTQYF
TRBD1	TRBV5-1	CASSLAGQGETQYF
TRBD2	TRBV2	CASSDWGLAGETQYF
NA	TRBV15	CATSRDQGYIQYF
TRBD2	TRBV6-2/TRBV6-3	CASSSLAGSYEQYF
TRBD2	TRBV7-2	CASSRGISGRNQETQYF
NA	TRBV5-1	CASSTLQNTGELFF
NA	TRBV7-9	CASSLQGWSYEQYF
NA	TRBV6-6	CASSYSGGDEKLFF
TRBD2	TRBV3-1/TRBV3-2	CASSLGLAGGTDTQYF
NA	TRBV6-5	CATVPTGANYGYTF
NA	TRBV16	CASSRQVMNTEAFF
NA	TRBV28	CASREGGATYEQYF
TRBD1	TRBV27	CASSSGQSYNEQFF
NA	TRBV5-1	CASSLGLRISEQFF
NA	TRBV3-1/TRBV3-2	CASRPAGTDTQYF
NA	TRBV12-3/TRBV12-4	CASSLGLLREQYF
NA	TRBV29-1	CSVDSVYEQYF
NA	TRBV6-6	CASSTGGSDTQYF
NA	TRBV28	CASSPPVSEQFF
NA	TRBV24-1	CATSDDRGPRRGYTF